What follows are 19 T cell receptor beta chains derived from one specimen sequenced in a study of blood T cell repertoires in COVID-19. Sequencing used immunoSEQ multiplex PCR; TCRdb keeps in-frame clones, though not all of them. The top ten hold approximately 15% of the sample, which has approximately 84,000 clones, roughly 85% seen once. The specimen was peripheral blood. These receptors originate from a human donor in a cohort sampled during active COVID-19.

This chain uses TRBV5-1 with TRBJ2-7, with 7 bases fitting TRBD2. The CDR3 totals 15 residues. Trimming at V came to 0 bases and at J to 8 bases, leaving 11 bases not matched to a gene. CDR1 and CDR2 (germline): SGHRS, YFSETQ. CDR3 residues: CASSLGTGTILQQYF. CDR3 DNA sequence: TGCGCCAGCAGCTTGGGGACTGGGACTATACTCCAGCAGTACTTC. The full variable domain, completed using reference TRBV5-1 and TRBJ2-7, is KAGVTQTPRYLIKTRGQQVTLSCSPISGHRSVSWYQQTPGQGLQFLFEYFSETQRNKGNFPGRFSGRQFSNSRSEMNVSTLELGDSALYLCASSLGTGTILQQYFGPGTRLTVT.

The chain has TRBV3-1 (or the pseudogene TRBV3-2) and TRBJ1-4, with D tentatively TRBD1 (6 bases). Germline V gives CDR1 LGHDT, CDR2 YNNKEL (reference sequence). V lost 1 base to trimming and J lost 7 bases, with 13 bases between them. The CDR3 length is 15 residues. The CDR3 protein is CASSQARQGSEKLFF. The CDR3 DNA sequence: TGTGCCAGCAGCCAAGCCAGGCAGGGGAGTGAAAAACTGTTTTTT.

This chain uses TRBV2 with TRBJ2-1; 10 bases fit TRBD2. The CDR3 is 15 amino acids. V lost 5 bases, J lost 2 bases, and 3 bases stayed unmatched. CDR1 is SNHLY and CDR2 is FYNNEI in the germline V gene. CDR3 sequence reads: CASSLSGRAYNEQFF. As DNA, the CDR3 is TGTGCCAGCAGTTTAAGCGGGAGGGCCTACAATGAGCAGTTCTTC.

The J gene is TRBJ1-2, the V gene TRBV2; D not resolved. The CDR3 is 15 amino acids. Germline CDR1 SNHLY, CDR2 FYNNEI. V lost 1 base to trimming and J lost 8 bases, with 17 bases between them. The CDR3 DNA follows: TGTGCCAGCAGTGAAGTAACGTCCCCCACGGGAGGCTACACCTTC. This sequence encodes CASSEVTSPTGGYTF.

This chain joins TRBV2 and TRBJ2-7; 9 bases match TRBD1. Trimming took 5 bases from V and 5 from J; bases not matched to a gene: 7. Germline assignment: CDR1 SNHLY and CDR2 FYNNEI. This CDR3 comprises 14 residues. The CDR3 protein is CASSSGTGSHEQYF. CDR3 in DNA: TGTGCCAGCAGTTCCGGGACAGGGTCTCACGAGCAGTACTTC.

This clone was picked up one time. The CDR3, as DNA: TGTGCCAGCAGCCCAAGAACGACCGACTCTAGCGGTAGAGCCTACGAGCAGTACTTC. Translated, it gives CASSPRTTDSSGRAYEQYF. The rearrangement uses TRBV3-1 (or the pseudogene TRBV3-2) and TRBJ2-7, with 7 bases lining up with TRBD2. The germline CDR1 and CDR2 sequences are LGHDT and YNNKEL (reference sequence). V was pared by 4 bases and J by 2 bases, with 20 bases of the junction left unmatched. The CDR3 sequence is 19 residues long.

This chain links TRBV5-1 with TRBJ2-3; 8 bases align to TRBD2. Trimming cost V 3 bases and J 2 bases; bases outside gene matches: 5. This CDR3 has 15 amino acids. Germline CDR1 reads SGHRS; CDR2 reads YFSETQ. CDR3 bases: TGCGCCAGCAGCTCGGGAGGGATGACCACAGATACGCAGTATTTT. Protein: CASSSGGMTTDTQYF.

The chain is built from TRBV18 and TRBJ2-3, with D tentatively TRBD1 (5 bases). The V and J ends lost 0 bases and 12 bases respectively, with 16 bases between them. This CDR3 is 14 amino acids long. Per germline, CDR1 KGHSH and CDR2 LQKENI. CDR3 sequence (DNA): TGTGCCAGCTCACCACCGCAAGGGGCGCGCAGACAGTATTTT. Protein product: CASSPPQGARRQYF.

The chain uses TRBV15 and TRBJ1-1; a weak D match, TRBD1 (6 bases). Deletions cut 4 bases from V and 8 bases from J, with 14 bases between. The CDR3 has 13 amino acids. Germline CDR1 is LNHNV and CDR2 is YYDKDF (reference sequence). The CDR3 nucleotides read TGTGCCACCAGCAAAGAGTCCAGGGGAGAAGCTTTCTTT. It translates to CATSKESRGEAFF.

The chain is built from TRBV18 and TRBJ2-3; TRBD1 matches at 9 bases. Germline V gene data show CDR1 as KGHSH and CDR2 as LQKENI. CDR3 length: 15 amino acids. Trimming took 3 bases from V and 1 from J; bases not matched to a gene: 2. The CDR3 coding sequence is TGTGCCAGCTCACCGCGACAGGGGGGCACAGATACGCAGTATTTT. Translating gives CASSPRQGGTDTQYF.

This clone was counted once. V gene TRBV12-3 or TRBV12-4 combines with J gene TRBJ2-7; D is perhaps TRBD1 (5 bases). CDR3 length equals 12 residues. Trimming removed 2 bases from V and 6 bases from J, with 8 bases in between. DNA for the CDR3: TGTGCCAGCAGTTTATCAGGGTTCGAGCAGTACTTC. Protein sequence: CASSLSGFEQYF.

J is TRBJ2-1 and V is TRBV18; tentative D call: TRBD2 (7 bases). Germline CDR1 is KGHSH and CDR2 is LQKENI. The CDR3 runs to 17 residues. V was cut by 0 bases and J by 8 bases, with 20 bases left in between. The CDR3 reads CASSPPWSGGAWDEQFF. The CDR3 nucleotides read TGTGCCAGCTCACCACCTTGGTCGGGGGGCGCTTGGGATGAGCAGTTCTTC.

The CDR3 DNA follows: TGTGCCAGCAGCCAAGGAGCGGGAGTAGGCGGGGAGCTGTTTTTT. This translates into CASSQGAGVGGELFF. The V gene is TRBV3-1 (or the pseudogene TRBV3-2), the J gene TRBJ2-2; 8 bases are shared with TRBD2. Germline V lookup: CDR1 LGHDT, CDR2 YNNKEL (reference sequence). J gave up 7 bases and V 1 base, and 5 bases lay outside the gene matches. The CDR3 has 15 amino acids.

The V gene is TRBV12-3 or TRBV12-4, the J gene TRBJ1-5; D is perhaps TRBD1 (5 bases). V lost 2 bases to trimming and J lost 6 bases, with 8 bases between them. The CDR3 spans 13 residues. In DNA, the CDR3 is TGTGCCAGCAGTTTACAGGGTGTTCAGCCCCAGCATTTT. Residues: CASSLQGVQPQHF.

The chain joins TRBV7-6 to TRBJ2-1; TRBD1 aligns across 10 bases. This CDR3 spans 16 amino acids. Germline V gene lookup returns CDR1 SGHVS and CDR2 FNYEAQ. Trimming cost V 4 bases and J 6 bases; bases outside gene matches: 9. This chain's CDR3 is CASSWATGQGSNEQFF. In nucleotides, the CDR3 is TGTGCCAGCAGCTGGGCAACGGGACAGGGGTCCAATGAGCAGTTCTTC.

The rearrangement joins TRBV29-1 to TRBJ1-1; D is unclear. V was shortened by 7 bases and J by 4 bases, with 7 bases between the two germline ends. This CDR3 is built from 10 residues. Germline V gene data show CDR1 as SQVTM and CDR2 as ANQGSEA. The DNA for the CDR3 is TGCAGCGCCGAGGGCACTGAAGCTTTCTTT. Translating gives CSAEGTEAFF.

The rearrangement uses TRBV19 and TRBJ1-1; tentatively, D is TRBD1 (5 bases). The CDR3 is 12 amino acids. CDR1 is LNHDA, CDR2 SQIVND, per germline (reference sequence). Trimming left V 5 bases short and J 5 bases short, with 9 bases between. The CDR3 sequence: CASSPRQTEAFF. The CDR3 DNA sequence: TGTGCCAGTAGTCCCCGACAGACTGAAGCTTTCTTT.

The gene calls are TRBV6-5 and TRBJ2-7; tentatively, D is TRBD1 (5 bases). Germline lookup yields CDR1 MNHEY and CDR2 SVGAGI. This CDR3 is built from 15 residues. V was cut by 5 bases and J by 0 bases, with 14 bases left in between. CDR3 in amino acids: CASSRTFLSSYEQYF. The CDR3 nucleotides are TGTGCCAGCAGTCGGACATTTCTGAGCTCCTACGAGCAGTACTTC.

This clone appeared a single time. The chain couples TRBV28 to TRBJ2-7, with D perhaps TRBD2 (6 bases). Trimming removed 2 bases at V and 10 bases at J, with 18 bases between. This CDR3 is built from 14 residues. From germline, CDR1 is MDHEN and CDR2 SYDVKM. The CDR3 protein is CASSLRGGTAKQYF. CDR3 sequence (DNA): TGTGCCAGCAGTTTAAGGGGCGGGACGGCAAAACAGTACTTC.